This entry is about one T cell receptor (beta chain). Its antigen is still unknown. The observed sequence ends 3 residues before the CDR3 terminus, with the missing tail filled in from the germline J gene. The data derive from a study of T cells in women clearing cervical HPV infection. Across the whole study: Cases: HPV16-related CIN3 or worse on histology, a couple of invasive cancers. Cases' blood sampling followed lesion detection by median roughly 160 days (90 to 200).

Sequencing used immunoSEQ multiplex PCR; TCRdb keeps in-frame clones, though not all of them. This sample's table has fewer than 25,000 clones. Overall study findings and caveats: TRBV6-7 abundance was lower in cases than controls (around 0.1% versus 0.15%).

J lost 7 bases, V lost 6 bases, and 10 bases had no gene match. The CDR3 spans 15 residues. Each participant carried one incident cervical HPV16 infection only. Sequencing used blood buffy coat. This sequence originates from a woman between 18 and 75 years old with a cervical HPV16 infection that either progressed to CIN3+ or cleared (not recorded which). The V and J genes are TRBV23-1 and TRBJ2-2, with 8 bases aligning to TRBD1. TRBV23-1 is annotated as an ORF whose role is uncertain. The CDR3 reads CASSATPTGGGELFF. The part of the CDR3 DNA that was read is TGCGCCAGCAGCGCAACCCCCACAGGGGGCGGGGAG.